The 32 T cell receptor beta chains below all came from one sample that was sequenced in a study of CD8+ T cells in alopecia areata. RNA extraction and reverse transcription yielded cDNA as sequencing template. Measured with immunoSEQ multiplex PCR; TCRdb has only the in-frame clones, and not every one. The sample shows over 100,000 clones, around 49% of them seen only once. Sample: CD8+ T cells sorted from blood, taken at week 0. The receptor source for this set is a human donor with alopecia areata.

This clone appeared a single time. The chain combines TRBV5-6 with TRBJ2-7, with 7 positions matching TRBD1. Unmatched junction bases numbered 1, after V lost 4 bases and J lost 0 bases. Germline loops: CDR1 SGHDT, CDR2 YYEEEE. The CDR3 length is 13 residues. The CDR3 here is CASSPGGSYEQYF. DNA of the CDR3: TGTGCCAGCAGCCCAGGGGGCTCCTACGAGCAGTACTTC. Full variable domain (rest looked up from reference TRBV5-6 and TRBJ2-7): DAGVTQSPTHLIKTRGQQVTLRCSPKSGHDTVSWYQQALGQGPQFIFQYYEEEERQRGNFPDRFSGHQFPNYSSELNVNALLLGDSALYLCASSPGGSYEQYFGPGTRLTVT.

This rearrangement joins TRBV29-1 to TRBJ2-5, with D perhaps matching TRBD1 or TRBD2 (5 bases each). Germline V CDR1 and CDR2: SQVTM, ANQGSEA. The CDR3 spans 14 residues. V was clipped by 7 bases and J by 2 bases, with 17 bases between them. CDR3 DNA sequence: TGCAGCGCTGACTGCCGGGACCAGCAAGAGACCCAGTACTTC. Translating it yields CSADCRDQQETQYF.

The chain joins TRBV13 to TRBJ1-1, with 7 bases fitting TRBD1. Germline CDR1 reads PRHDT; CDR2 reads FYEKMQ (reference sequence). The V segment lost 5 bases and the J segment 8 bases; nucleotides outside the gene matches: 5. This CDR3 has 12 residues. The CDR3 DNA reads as TGTGCCAGCAGCCGCGGGACAGTCGAAGCTTTCTTT. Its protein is CASSRGTVEAFF.

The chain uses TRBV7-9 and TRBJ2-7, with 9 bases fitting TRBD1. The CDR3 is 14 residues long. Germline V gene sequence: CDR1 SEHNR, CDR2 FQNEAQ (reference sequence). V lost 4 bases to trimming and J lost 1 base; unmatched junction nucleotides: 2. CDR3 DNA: TGTGCCAGCAGCTCGACAGGGGGATCCTACGAGCAGTACTTC. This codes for CASSSTGGSYEQYF. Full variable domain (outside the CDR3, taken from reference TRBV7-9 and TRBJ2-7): DTGVSQNPRHKITKRGQNVTFRCDPISEHNRLYWYRQTLGQGPEFLTYFQNEAQLEKSRLLSDRFSAERPKGSFSTLEIQRTEQGDSAMYLCASSSTGGSYEQYFGPGTRLTVT.

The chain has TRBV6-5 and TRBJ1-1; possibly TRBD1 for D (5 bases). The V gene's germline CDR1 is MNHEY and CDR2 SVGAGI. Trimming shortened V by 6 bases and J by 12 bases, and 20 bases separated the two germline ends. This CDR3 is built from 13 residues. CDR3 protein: CASSSGGGRRTFF. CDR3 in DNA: TGTGCCAGCAGCTCCGGGGGGGGACGTCGGACTTTCTTT.

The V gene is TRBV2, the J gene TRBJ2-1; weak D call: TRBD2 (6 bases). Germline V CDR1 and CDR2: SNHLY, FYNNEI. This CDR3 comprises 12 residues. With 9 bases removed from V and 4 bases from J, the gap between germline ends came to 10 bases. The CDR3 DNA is TGTGCCAGGGGGCGGGGTTACAATGAGCAGTTCTTC. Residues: CARGRGYNEQFF.

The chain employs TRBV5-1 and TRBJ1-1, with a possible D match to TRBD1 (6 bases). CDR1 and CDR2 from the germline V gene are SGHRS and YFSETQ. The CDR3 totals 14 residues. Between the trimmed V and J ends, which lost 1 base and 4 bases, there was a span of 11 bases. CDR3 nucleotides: TGCGCCAGCAGCTTGAGCGCAGGGGTCACTGAAGCTTTCTTT. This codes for CASSLSAGVTEAFF.

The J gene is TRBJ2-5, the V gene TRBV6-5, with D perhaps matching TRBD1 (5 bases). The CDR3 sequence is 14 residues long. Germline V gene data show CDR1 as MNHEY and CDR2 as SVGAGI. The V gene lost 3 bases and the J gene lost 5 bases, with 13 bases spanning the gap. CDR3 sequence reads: CASSYLGAGETQYF. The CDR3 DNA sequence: TGTGCCAGCAGTTATCTAGGGGCCGGGGAGACCCAGTACTTC.

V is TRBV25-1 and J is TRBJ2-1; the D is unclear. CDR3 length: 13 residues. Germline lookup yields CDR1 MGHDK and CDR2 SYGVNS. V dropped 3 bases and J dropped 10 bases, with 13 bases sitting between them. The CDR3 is CASSDRHPREQFF. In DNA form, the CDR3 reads TGTGCCAGCAGTGACAGACATCCGCGGGAGCAGTTCTTC.

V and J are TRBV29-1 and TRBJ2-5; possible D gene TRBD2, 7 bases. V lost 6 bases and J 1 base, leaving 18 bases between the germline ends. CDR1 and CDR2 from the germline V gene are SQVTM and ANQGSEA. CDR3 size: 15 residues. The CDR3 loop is CSVQWEGGFQETQYF. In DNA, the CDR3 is TGCAGCGTCCAATGGGAGGGGGGCTTCCAAGAGACCCAGTACTTC.

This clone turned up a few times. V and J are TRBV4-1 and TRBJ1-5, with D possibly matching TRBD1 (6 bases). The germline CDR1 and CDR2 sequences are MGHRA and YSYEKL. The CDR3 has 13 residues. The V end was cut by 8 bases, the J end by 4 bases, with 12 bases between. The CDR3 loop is CASAQGVNQPQHF. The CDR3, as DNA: TGCGCCAGCGCACAGGGAGTAAATCAGCCCCAGCATTTT.

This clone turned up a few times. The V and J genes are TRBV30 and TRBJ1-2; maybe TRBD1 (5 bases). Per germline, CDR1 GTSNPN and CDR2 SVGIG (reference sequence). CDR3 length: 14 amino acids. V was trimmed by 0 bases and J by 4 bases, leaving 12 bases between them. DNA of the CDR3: TGTGCCTGGAGTGTAAACCCTAGGGGCTATGGCTACACCTTC. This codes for CAWSVNPRGYGYTF.

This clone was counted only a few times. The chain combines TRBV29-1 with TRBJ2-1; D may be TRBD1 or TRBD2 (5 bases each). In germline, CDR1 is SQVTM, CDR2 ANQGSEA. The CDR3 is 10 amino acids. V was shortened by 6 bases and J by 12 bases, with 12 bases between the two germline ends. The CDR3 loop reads CSVLRDGQFF. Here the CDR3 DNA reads TGCAGCGTACTCCGGGACGGGCAGTTCTTC.

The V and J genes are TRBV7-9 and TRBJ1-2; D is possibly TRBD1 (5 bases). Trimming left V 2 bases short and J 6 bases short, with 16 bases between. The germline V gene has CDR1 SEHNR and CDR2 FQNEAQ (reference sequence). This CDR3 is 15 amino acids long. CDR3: CASSLTGSRLNGYTF. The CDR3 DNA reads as TGTGCCAGCAGCTTAACAGGATCTCGGCTCAATGGCTACACCTTC.

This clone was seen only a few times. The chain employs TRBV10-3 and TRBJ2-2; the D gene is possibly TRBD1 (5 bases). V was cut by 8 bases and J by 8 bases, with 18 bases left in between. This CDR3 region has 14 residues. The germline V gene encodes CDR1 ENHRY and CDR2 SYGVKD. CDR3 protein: CAILGQGDDGELFF. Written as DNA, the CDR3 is TGTGCCATCTTAGGGCAGGGCGACGATGGGGAGCTGTTTTTT.

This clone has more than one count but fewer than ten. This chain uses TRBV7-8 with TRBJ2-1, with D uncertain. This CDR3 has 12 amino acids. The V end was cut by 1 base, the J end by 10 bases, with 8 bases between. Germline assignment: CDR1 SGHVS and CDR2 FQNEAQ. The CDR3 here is CASSLDRIEQFF. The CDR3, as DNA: TGTGCCAGCAGCTTAGATCGGATAGAGCAGTTCTTC.

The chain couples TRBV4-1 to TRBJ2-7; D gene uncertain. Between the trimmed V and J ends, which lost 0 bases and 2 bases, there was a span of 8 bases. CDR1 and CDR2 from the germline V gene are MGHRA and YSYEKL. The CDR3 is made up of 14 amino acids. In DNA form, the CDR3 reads TGCGCCAGCAGCCAAGAGGTGGCCCCCTACGAGCAGTACTTC. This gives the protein CASSQEVAPYEQYF.

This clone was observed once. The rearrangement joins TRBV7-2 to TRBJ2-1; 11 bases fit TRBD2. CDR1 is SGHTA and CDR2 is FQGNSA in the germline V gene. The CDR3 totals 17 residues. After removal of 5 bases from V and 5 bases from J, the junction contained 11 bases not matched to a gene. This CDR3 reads CASSVNLAGGYHNEQFF. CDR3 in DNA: TGTGCCAGCAGCGTAAACCTAGCGGGGGGTTACCACAATGAGCAGTTCTTC.

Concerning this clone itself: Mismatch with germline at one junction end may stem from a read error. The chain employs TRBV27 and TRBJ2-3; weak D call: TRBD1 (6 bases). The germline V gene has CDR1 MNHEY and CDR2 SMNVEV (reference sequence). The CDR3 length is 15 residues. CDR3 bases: TGTGCCAGCAATTTATACAGGGAGAGTATGGATACGCAGTATTTT. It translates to CASNLYRESMDTQYF.

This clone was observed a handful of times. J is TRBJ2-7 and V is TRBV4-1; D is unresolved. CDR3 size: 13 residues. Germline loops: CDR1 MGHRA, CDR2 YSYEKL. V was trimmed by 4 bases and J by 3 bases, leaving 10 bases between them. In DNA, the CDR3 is TGCGCCAGCAGCCCTTCCCCGGGCTACGAGCAGTACTTC. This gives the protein CASSPSPGYEQYF.

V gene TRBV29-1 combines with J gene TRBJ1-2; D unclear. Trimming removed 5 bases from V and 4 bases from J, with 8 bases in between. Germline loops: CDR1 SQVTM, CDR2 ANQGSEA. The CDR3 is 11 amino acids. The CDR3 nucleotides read TGCAGCGTTAGCGAGATCTATGGCTACACCTTC. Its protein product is CSVSEIYGYTF.

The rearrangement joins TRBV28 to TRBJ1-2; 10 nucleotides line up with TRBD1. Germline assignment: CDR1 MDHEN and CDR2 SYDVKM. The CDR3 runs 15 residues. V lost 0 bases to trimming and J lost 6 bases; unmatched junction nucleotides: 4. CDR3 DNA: TGTGCCAGCAGTTTATGGGGGACAGGGGATAATGGCTACACCTTC. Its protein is CASSLWGTGDNGYTF.

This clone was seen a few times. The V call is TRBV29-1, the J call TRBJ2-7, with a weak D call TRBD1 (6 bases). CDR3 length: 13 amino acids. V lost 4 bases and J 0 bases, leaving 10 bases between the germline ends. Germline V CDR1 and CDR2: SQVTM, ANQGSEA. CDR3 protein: CSVGGGFSYEQYF. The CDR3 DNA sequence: TGCAGCGTTGGAGGGGGATTCTCCTACGAGCAGTACTTC.

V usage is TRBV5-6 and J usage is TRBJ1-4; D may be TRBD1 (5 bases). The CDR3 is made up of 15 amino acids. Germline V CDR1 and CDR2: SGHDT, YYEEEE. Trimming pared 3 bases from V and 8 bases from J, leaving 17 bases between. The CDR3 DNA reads TGTGCCAGCAGCTCAATCCCGCAGGGACGCGAAAAACTGTTTTTT. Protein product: CASSSIPQGREKLFF.

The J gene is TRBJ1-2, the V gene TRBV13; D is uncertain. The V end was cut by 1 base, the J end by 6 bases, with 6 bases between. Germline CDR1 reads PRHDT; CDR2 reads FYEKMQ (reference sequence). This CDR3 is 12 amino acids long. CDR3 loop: CASSLAGDGYTF. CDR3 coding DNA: TGTGCCAGCAGCTTAGCTGGGGATGGCTACACCTTC.

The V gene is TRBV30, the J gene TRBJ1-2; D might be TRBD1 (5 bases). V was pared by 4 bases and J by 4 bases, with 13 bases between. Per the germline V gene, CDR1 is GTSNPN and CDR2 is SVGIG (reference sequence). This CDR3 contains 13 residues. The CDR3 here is CAWTVSGSYGYTF. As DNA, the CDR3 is TGTGCCTGGACAGTATCAGGGAGCTATGGCTACACCTTC.

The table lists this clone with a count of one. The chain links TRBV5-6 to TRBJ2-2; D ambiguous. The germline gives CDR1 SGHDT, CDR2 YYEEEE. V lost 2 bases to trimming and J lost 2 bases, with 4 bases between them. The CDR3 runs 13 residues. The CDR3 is CASSFPNTGELFF. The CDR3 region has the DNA TGTGCCAGCAGCTTTCCTAACACCGGGGAGCTGTTTTTT.

Written as DNA, the CDR3 is TGCGCCAGCAGCCAAGGGGCATGGGATGAGCAGTTCTTC. It yields the protein CASSQGAWDEQFF. The rearrangement uses TRBV5-1 and TRBJ2-1; D may be TRBD1 (5 bases). Germline V lookup: CDR1 SGHRS, CDR2 YFSETQ. The CDR3 runs to 13 residues. The V end was cut by 4 bases, the J end by 8 bases, with 13 bases between.

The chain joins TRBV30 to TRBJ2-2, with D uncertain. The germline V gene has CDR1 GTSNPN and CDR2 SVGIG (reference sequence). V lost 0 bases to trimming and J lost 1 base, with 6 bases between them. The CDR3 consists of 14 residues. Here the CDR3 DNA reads TGTGCCTGGAGTGTATTGGGGAACACCGGGGAGCTGTTTTTT. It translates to CAWSVLGNTGELFF.

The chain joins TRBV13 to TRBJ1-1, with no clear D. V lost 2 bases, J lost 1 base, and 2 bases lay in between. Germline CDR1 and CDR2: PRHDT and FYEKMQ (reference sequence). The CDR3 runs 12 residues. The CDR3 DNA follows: TGTGCCAGCAGCTTACCGAACACTGAAGCTTTCTTT. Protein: CASSLPNTEAFF.

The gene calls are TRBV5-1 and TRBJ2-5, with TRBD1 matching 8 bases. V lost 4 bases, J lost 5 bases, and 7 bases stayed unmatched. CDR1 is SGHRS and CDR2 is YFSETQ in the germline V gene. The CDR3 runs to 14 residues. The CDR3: CASSTDRAGETQYF. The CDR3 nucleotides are TGCGCCAGCAGCACGGACAGGGCTGGCGAGACCCAGTACTTC.

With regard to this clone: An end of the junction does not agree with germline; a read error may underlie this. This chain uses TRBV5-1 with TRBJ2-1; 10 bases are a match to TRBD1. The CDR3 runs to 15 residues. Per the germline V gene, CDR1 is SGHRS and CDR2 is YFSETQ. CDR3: CASGLRTGGENEQFF. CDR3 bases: TGCGCCAGCGGCTTACGGACAGGGGGTGAGAATGAGCAGTTCTTC.